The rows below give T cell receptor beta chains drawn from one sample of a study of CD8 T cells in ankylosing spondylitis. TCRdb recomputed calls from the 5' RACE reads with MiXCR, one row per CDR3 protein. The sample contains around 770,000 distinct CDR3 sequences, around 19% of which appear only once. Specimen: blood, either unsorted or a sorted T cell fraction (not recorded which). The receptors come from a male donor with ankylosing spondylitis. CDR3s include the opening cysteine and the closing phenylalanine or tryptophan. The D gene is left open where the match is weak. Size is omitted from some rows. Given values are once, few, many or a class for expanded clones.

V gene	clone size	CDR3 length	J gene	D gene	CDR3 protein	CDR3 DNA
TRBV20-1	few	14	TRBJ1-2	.	CSASPRGLGYGYTF	TGCAGTGCTAGCCCTCGGGGGCTCGGCTATGGCTACACCTTC
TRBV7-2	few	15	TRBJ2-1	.	CASSLGTQPYNEQFF	TGTGCCAGCAGCTTAGGGACTCAGCCCTACAATGAGCAGTTCTTC
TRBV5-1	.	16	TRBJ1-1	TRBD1	CASSPDTGQGRTEAFF	TGCGCCAGCAGCCCAGACACCGGACAGGGGCGCACTGAAGCTTTCTTT
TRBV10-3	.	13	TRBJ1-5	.	CAISEAWDQPQHF	TGTGCCATCAGTGAGGCTTGGGATCAGCCCCAGCATTTT
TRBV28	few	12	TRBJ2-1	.	CASSLAAYEQFF	TGTGCCAGCAGTTTGGCCGCCTATGAGCAGTTCTTC
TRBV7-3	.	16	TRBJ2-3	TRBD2	CASSLSRSGGHDTQYF	TGTGCCAGCAGCTTAAGTCGAAGCGGGGGACACGATACGCAGTATTTT
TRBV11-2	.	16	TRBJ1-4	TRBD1	CASSLGQGALREKLFF	TGTGCCAGCAGCCTGGGACAGGGCGCGCTTCGGGAAAAACTGTTTTTT
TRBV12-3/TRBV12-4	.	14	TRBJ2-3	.	CASSSGVGTDTQYF	TGTGCCAGCAGCTCAGGGGTTGGCACAGATACGCAGTATTTT
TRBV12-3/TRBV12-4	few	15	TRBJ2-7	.	CASSSRLKNPYEQYF	TGTGCCAGCAGTTCAAGACTGAAGAACCCGTACGAGCAGTACTTC
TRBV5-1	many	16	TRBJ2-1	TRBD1	CASSLLPGQVNNEQFF	TGCGCCAGCAGCCTCTTACCGGGACAGGTGAACAATGAGCAGTTCTTC
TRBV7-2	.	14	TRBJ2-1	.	CASSYGNRYNEQFF	TGTGCCAGCAGCTATGGCAATAGGTACAATGAGCAGTTCTTC
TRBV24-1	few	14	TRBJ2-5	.	CATSDRRAHETQYF	TGTGCCACCAGTGATCGCCGGGCCCACGAGACCCAGTACTTC
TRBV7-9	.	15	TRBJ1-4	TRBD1	CASSSGTGQNEKLFF	TGTGCCAGCAGCTCCGGGACAGGGCAAAATGAAAAACTGTTTTTT
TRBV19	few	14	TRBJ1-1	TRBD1	CASSILPGGSEAFF	TGTGCCAGTAGTATCCTCCCAGGGGGGTCTGAAGCTTTCTTT
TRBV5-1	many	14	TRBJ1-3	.	CASSFGGAGNTIYF	TGCGCCAGCAGCTTTGGAGGAGCTGGAAACACCATATATTTT
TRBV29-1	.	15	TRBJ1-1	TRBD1	CSVEEGGQTNTEAFF	TGCAGCGTTGAAGAGGGGGGACAGACGAACACTGAAGCTTTCTTT
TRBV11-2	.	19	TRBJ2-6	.	CASSTRSGALTSGANVLTF	TGTGCCAGCAGCACCCGATCGGGGGCGCTAACTTCTGGGGCCAACGTCCTGACTTTC
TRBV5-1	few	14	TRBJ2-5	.	CASSSGRGQETQYF	TGCGCCAGCAGCTCGGGACGGGGCCAAGAGACCCAGTACTTC
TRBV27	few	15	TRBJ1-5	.	CASSLSTGPNQPQHF	TGTGCCAGCAGTCTGTCGACCGGACCTAATCAGCCCCAGCATTTT
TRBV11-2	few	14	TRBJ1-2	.	CASSLDPDLYGYTF	TGTGCCAGCAGCTTAGATCCCGACCTCTATGGCTACACCTTC
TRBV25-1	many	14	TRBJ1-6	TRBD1	CASSPPSGGTPLHF	TGTGCCAGCAGTCCCCCATCAGGGGGGACACCCCTCCACTTT
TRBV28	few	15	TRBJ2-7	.	CASSFAWGISYEQYF	TGTGCCAGCAGTTTCGCATGGGGCATCTCCTACGAGCAGTACTTC
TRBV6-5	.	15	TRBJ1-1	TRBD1	CASSYLDRVGTEAFF	TGTGCCAGCAGTTACCTTGACAGGGTAGGCACTGAAGCTTTCTTT
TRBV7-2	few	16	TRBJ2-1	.	CASSRSPQTGPALAFF	TGTGCCAGCAGCAGATCCCCTCAAACAGGCCCCGCGTTGGCGTTCTTC
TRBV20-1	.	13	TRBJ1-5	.	CSARDQGFEPQHF	TGCAGTGCTAGAGATCAAGGGTTTGAGCCCCAGCATTTT
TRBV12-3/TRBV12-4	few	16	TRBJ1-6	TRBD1	CASSRDRFAYNSPLHF	TGTGCCAGCAGTCGGGACAGATTTGCCTATAATTCACCCCTCCACTTT
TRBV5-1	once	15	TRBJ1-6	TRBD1	CASSPGTGVNSPFHF	TGCGCCAGCAGCCCTGGGACAGGGGTTAATTCACCCTTCCACTTT
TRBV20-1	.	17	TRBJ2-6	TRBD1	CSARARGLTSGANVLTF	TGCAGTGCTAGAGCAAGGGGGCTCACTTCTGGGGCCAACGTCCTGACTTTC
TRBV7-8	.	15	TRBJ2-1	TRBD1	CASSRVQGAYNEQFF	TGTGCCAGCAGCCGAGTGCAGGGGGCCTACAATGAGCAGTTCTTC
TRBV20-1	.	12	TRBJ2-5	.	CSARILGETQYF	TGCAGTGCTAGGATACTTGGGGAGACCCAGTACTTC
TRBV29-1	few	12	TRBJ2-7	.	CSVRRSSYEQYF	TGCAGCGTTCGCAGGAGCTCCTACGAGCAGTACTTC
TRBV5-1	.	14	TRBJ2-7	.	CASSKWDRAYEQYF	TGCGCCAGCAGCAAATGGGACCGCGCCTACGAGCAGTACTTC
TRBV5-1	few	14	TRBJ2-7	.	CASSDRYDSYEQYF	TGCGCCAGCAGTGACAGATACGACTCCTACGAGCAGTACTTC
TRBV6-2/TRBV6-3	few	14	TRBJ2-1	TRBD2	CASKASGSIFEQFF	TGTGCCAGCAAAGCCAGCGGGAGTATCTTTGAGCAGTTCTTC
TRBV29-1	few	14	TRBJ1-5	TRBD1	CSVSGTDSNQPQHF	TGCAGCGTCTCTGGGACAGATAGCAATCAGCCCCAGCATTTT
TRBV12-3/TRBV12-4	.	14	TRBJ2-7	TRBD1	CASTEGQGGNEQYF	TGTGCCAGCACTGAGGGACAGGGGGGCAACGAGCAGTACTTC
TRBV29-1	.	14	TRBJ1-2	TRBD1	CSASETGKAGGYTF	TGCAGCGCCTCAGAGACAGGGAAGGCGGGTGGCTACACCTTC
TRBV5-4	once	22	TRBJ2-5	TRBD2	CASSLVSPLRAILAGHQETQYF	TGTGCCAGCAGCTTGGTGTCCCCCTTAAGGGCCATACTAGCGGGGCACCAAGAGACCCAGTACTTC
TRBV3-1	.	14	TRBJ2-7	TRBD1	CASSQGTGMYEQYF	TGTGCCAGCAGCCAAGGGACAGGGATGTACGAGCAGTACTTC
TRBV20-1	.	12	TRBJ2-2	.	CSATPDAGELFF	TGCAGTGCTACCCCGGATGCCGGGGAGCTGTTTTTT
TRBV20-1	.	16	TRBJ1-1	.	CSASVPGWGKGTEAFF	TGCAGTGCTAGTGTTCCAGGGTGGGGGAAGGGGACTGAAGCTTTCTTT
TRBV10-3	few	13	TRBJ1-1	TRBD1	CAISPGGEFEAFF	TGTGCCATCAGTCCAGGGGGGGAGTTTGAAGCTTTCTTT
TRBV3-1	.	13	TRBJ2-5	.	CASSQDLGATQYF	TGTGCCAGCAGCCAAGATTTGGGGGCGACCCAGTACTTC
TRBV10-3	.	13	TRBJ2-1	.	CAISDRKDNEQFF	TGTGCCATCAGTGATAGGAAGGACAATGAGCAGTTCTTC
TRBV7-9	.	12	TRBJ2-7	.	CASSFSPQGQYF	TGTGCCAGCAGCTTTTCTCCACAAGGGCAGTACTTC
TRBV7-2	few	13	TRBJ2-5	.	CASSLAEGKTQYF	TGTGCCAGCAGCTTAGCGGAAGGGAAGACCCAGTACTTC
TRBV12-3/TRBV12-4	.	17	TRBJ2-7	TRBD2	CASCRPLAGGRNYEQYF	TGTGCCAGCTGCCGGCCCCTAGCGGGGGGGCGAAATTACGAGCAGTACTTC
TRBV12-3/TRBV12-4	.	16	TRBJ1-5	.	CASSLRGGDSNQPQHF	TGTGCCAGCAGTTTAAGGGGCGGTGATAGCAATCAGCCCCAGCATTTT
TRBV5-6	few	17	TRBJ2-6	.	CASSFADNRAGANVLTF	TGTGCCAGCAGCTTCGCCGATAACAGGGCTGGGGCCAACGTCCTGACTTTC
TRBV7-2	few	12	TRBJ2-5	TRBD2	CASSLAAGGPTF	TGTGCCAGCAGCTTAGCGGCGGGAGGCCCCACATTC
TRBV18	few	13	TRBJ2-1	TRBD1	CASSPPGQGRQFF	TGTGCCAGCTCACCACCGGGACAGGGTCGGCAGTTCTTC
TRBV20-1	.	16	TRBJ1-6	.	CSARVSALPGNSPLHF	TGCAGTGCTAGAGTTTCGGCCCTCCCGGGGAATTCACCCCTCCACTTT
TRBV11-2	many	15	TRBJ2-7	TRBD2	CASSLALAGAYEQYF	TGTGCCAGCAGCTTAGCGCTAGCGGGGGCCTACGAGCAGTACTTC
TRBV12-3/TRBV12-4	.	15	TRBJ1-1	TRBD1	CASSLRTGPNTEAFF	TGTGCCAGCAGTCTAAGGACAGGGCCGAACACTGAAGCTTTCTTT
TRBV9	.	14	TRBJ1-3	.	CASSASSSGNTIYF	TGTGCCAGCAGCGCATCTAGCTCTGGAAACACCATATATTTT